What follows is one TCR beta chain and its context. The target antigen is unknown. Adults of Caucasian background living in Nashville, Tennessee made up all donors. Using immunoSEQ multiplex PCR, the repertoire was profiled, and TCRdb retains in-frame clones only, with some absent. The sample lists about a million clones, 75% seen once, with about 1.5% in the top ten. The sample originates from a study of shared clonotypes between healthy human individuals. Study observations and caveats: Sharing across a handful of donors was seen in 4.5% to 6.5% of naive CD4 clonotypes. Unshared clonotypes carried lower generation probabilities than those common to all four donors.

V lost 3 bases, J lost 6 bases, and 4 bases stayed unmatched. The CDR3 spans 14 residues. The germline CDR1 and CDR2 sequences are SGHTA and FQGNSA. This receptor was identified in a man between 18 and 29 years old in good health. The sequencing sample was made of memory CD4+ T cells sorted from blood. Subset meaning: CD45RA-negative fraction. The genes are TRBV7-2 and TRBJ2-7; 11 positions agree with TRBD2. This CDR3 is CASSFTSGSSEQYF. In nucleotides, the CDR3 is TGTGCCAGCAGCTTTACTAGCGGGAGCTCCGAGCAGTACTTC.